A selection of T cell receptor beta chains follows, all from one sample in a study of T cell changes during pregnancy in multiple sclerosis. The assay was immunoSEQ multiplex PCR, and TCRdb's table has in-frame clones only and misses some. The sample carries about 28,000 clones, nearly 90% recorded once. Sequencing used CD4+ T cells from peripheral blood mononuclear cells, obtained in the second trimester of pregnancy. These receptors were obtained from a female donor with multiple sclerosis, enrolled in a pregnancy study. The CDR3 runs from the conserved cysteine through the conserved F or W. D genes are given only for firm matches. The size entry is marked missing in some rows and otherwise reads once, few, many or a size class.

d_call | j_call | v_call | clone_size | cdr3_nt | cdr3_aa
. | TRBJ2-3 | TRBV5-1 | . | TGCGCCAGCAGCGTACAGGGAAGAAACACAGATACGCAGTATTTT | CASSVQGRNTDTQYF
. | TRBJ1-2 | TRBV5-5 | few | TGTGCCAGCAGTTCGAGGGTGAGCTATGGCTACACCTTC | CASSSRVSYGYTF
. | TRBJ1-3 | TRBV7-9 | . | TGTGCCAGCAGGTACCTATCTGGAAACACCATATATTTT | CASRYLSGNTIYF
TRBD2 | TRBJ2-5 | TRBV5-1 | . | TGCGCCAGCAGCTTACGCGGGGGGGCAGAAGAGACCCAGTACTTC | CASSLRGGAEETQYF
TRBD2 | TRBJ2-5 | TRBV27 | . | TGTGCCAGCAGTTTAGGGGGACTAGCACGGGAGACCCAGTACTTC | CASSLGGLARETQYF
TRBD1 | TRBJ1-2 | TRBV6-4 | . | TGTGCCAGCAGTGACTCGAGTTTTATACAGGGGCTGTATGGCTACACCTTC | CASSDSSFIQGLYGYTF
. | TRBJ2-5 | TRBV6-6 | . | TGTGCCAGCAGTTACCGGACACCCGTGGAGACCCAGTACTTC | CASSYRTPVETQYF
. | TRBJ1-1 | TRBV2 | few | TGTGCCAGCAGTGTGACAGTGAACACTGAAGCTTTCTTT | CASSVTVNTEAFF
. | TRBJ1-1 | TRBV7-2 | once | TGTGCCAGCAGCTTAGGGGTGGGAGGGCTCGGTGAAGCTTTCTTT | CASSLGVGGLGEAFF
TRBD1 | TRBJ1-2 | TRBV7-2 | . | TGTGCCAGCAGCTCGGACAGGCGCTATGGCTACACCTTC | CASSSDRRYGYTF
. | TRBJ1-2 | TRBV19 | . | TGTGCCAGTCAAACCACCAGGACAGTGGGTGGCTACACCTTC | CASQTTRTVGGYTF
TRBD1 | TRBJ1-5 | TRBV19 | . | TGTGCCAGTAGTATAACAGGGGCCTCAATTCAGCCCCAGCATTTT | CASSITGASIQPQHF
TRBD2 | TRBJ2-3 | TRBV11-2 | . | TGTGCCAGCAGCCCGGGACTAGCGCCGGCCGGAGGGGCCACAGATACGCAGTATTTT | CASSPGLAPAGGATDTQYF
. | TRBJ1-3 | TRBV4-3 | . | TGCGCCAGCAGCCAAGCAGTATTTGGAAACACCATATATTTT | CASSQAVFGNTIYF
. | TRBJ2-7 | TRBV2 | . | TGTGCCAGCAGACCTCACCCGGGGTACGAGCAGTACTTC | CASRPHPGYEQYF
. | TRBJ1-4 | TRBV18 | . | TGTGCCAGCTCACCCTCTCGACAGGATGAAAAACTGTTTTTT | CASSPSRQDEKLFF
TRBD1 | TRBJ1-6 | TRBV5-4 | . | TGTGCCAGCAGCTTGGGGGGCCCTATAGGGGGCTCACCCCTCCACTTT | CASSLGGPIGGSPLHF
TRBD1 | TRBJ1-2 | TRBV2 | . | TGTGCCAGCAGGTCTTGGAGGGACAGAGCTTATGGCTACACCTTC | CASRSWRDRAYGYTF
TRBD2 | TRBJ2-1 | TRBV10-3 | . | TGTGCCATCAGGGGCCAGGGAGGGAATGAGCAGTTCTTC | CAIRGQGGNEQFF
. | TRBJ1-3 | TRBV19 | . | TGTGCCAGTACCCTGGGACTGAGCTCTGGAAACACCATATATTTT | CASTLGLSSGNTIYF
TRBD1 | TRBJ1-6 | TRBV7-2 | few | TGTGCCAGCAGCCGAGGGGGGGGACAGGGCAATTCACCCCTCCACTTT | CASSRGGGQGNSPLHF
. | TRBJ1-4 | TRBV9 | . | TGTGCCAGCAGCGTAGGGCCCGTCGAAAAACTGTTTTTT | CASSVGPVEKLFF
. | TRBJ2-7 | TRBV5-4 | . | TGTGCCAGCAGCCGGGACTACGAGCAGTACTTC | CASSRDYEQYF
. | TRBJ2-7 | TRBV5-8 | . | TGTGCCAGCAGCTTTAGGGCCAGGGGAGCCTACGAGCAGTACTTC | CASSFRARGAYEQYF
TRBD1 | TRBJ1-3 | TRBV27 | once | TGTGCCAGCAGTCGCCATCGGGGACAGGGGTCAATCTCTGGAAACACCATATATTTT | CASSRHRGQGSISGNTIYF
. | TRBJ2-3 | TRBV11-3 | . | TGTGCCAGCTCACCCGGGGAGGGACATTGGGCAGATACGCAGTATTTT | CASSPGEGHWADTQYF
. | TRBJ1-2 | TRBV18 | . | TGTGCCAGCTCACCAGATAGCGACGCGGGAGGCTACACCTTC | CASSPDSDAGGYTF
TRBD1 | TRBJ2-1 | TRBV4-1 | . | TGCGCCAGCAGTCGGACAGGGGGCAGAGGGAATGAGCAGTTCTTC | CASSRTGGRGNEQFF
. | TRBJ2-3 | TRBV5-4 | . | TGTGCCAGCAGCCAGGACTGGGCCCATACGCAGTATTTT | CASSQDWAHTQYF
TRBD2 | TRBJ2-5 | TRBV10-1 | once | TGCGCCAGCAGTGAGTCAAGGCTAGCGGGGGGGGCGATACAAGAGACCCAGTACTTC | CASSESRLAGGAIQETQYF
. | TRBJ2-7 | TRBV2 | . | TGTGCCAGCAGCTTCCTCTCCTACGAGCAGTACTTC | CASSFLSYEQYF
TRBD1 | TRBJ2-1 | TRBV7-9 | . | TGTGCCAGCAGCCAGAACAGGGGGCGCTTGGACAATGAGCAGTTCTTC | CASSQNRGRLDNEQFF
TRBD1 | TRBJ2-7 | TRBV28 | . | TGTGCCAGCAGTTTACTTGGGCAGGGGGCGTGGGAGCAGTACTTC | CASSLLGQGAWEQYF
. | TRBJ1-1 | TRBV6-6 | . | TGTGCCAGCAGCCCCAGGCCCCGGAACACTGAAGCTTTCTTT | CASSPRPRNTEAFF
TRBD1 | TRBJ2-1 | TRBV10-2 | once | TGCGCCAGCAAGGGGCCCCGAGGACAGGGCGATGAGCAGTTCTTC | CASKGPRGQGDEQFF
TRBD1 | TRBJ1-3 | TRBV5-1 | . | TGCGCCAGCAGCTCCCTAACAGGGGGCGCGTCTGGAAACACCATATATTTT | CASSSLTGGASGNTIYF
TRBD1 | TRBJ1-6 | TRBV5-6 | . | TGTGCCAGCAGCGTGGCCGACCGACAGGGGGATAATTCACCCCTCCACTTT | CASSVADRQGDNSPLHF
TRBD2 | TRBJ2-1 | TRBV27 | . | TGTGCCAGCAGACTAGCGGGAAGCAATGAGCAGTTCTTC | CASRLAGSNEQFF
. | TRBJ2-1 | TRBV9 | . | TGTGCCAGCAGCGTAGAAAGCATTGGTGAGCAGTTCTTC | CASSVESIGEQFF
TRBD2 | TRBJ2-1 | TRBV11-2 | . | TGTGCCAGCAGCCCCCGGACTAGCGGGGTCCCGGGGGAGCAGTTCTTC | CASSPRTSGVPGEQFF
TRBD2 | TRBJ2-3 | TRBV5-1 | . | TGCGCCAGCAGCCTTGGGACTAGCACAGCTTATACGCAGTATTTT | CASSLGTSTAYTQYF
TRBD2 | TRBJ2-1 | TRBV7-3 | . | TGTGCCAGCAGCTTCGTCAAGACTAGCGGTTACAATGAGCAGTTCTTC | CASSFVKTSGYNEQFF
. | TRBJ1-1 | TRBV19 | . | TGTGCCAGTAGTAGCGCAGGGAGGAGCACTGAAGCTTTCTTT | CASSSAGRSTEAFF
. | TRBJ1-1 | TRBV19 | . | TGTGCCAGTAGTTCGGGGAACGTCAACACTGAAGCTTTCTTT | CASSSGNVNTEAFF
. | TRBJ1-1 | TRBV4-1 | . | TGCGCCAGCAGCCAAGAATGGTCGGGGGACACTGAAGCTTTCTTT | CASSQEWSGDTEAFF
. | TRBJ1-1 | TRBV19 | . | TGTGCCAGTAGTATGGAACGGAGGAGCACTGAAGCTTTCTTT | CASSMERRSTEAFF
TRBD1 | TRBJ1-2 | TRBV5-1 | . | TGCGCCAGCGACAGGGGGCTAGGCGATGGCTACACCTTC | CASDRGLGDGYTF
TRBD1 | TRBJ2-7 | TRBV6-6 | . | TGTGCCAGCAGTACGACAGGGCGCGAGCAGTACTTC | CASSTTGREQYF
. | TRBJ1-1 | TRBV7-2 | . | TGTGCCAGCAGCTTTAGCAGCCTCTCTGAAGCTTTCTTT | CASSFSSLSEAFF
TRBD2 | TRBJ2-1 | TRBV9 | . | TGTGCCAGCAGCGTAGCGGGCGGGGGGGCGCAGGGCCATGAGCAGTTCTTC | CASSVAGGGAQGHEQFF
. | TRBJ2-2 | TRBV28 | . | TGTGCCAGCAGTTTAGCACCGGGATGGGCCGGGGAGCTGTTTTTT | CASSLAPGWAGELFF
. | TRBJ2-1 | TRBV20-1 | . | TGCAGTGCTCGGGAGCAGTTCTTC | CSAREQFF
. | TRBJ2-3 | TRBV18 | . | TGTGCCAGCTCACCACGCGGAAATACGCAGTATTTT | CASSPRGNTQYF